These 18 T cell receptor beta chains came from one sample sequenced in a study of T cell repertoires in cytomegalovirus infection. TCRdb independently ran MiXCR on the reads; one entry per CDR3 protein. The data hold fewer than 85,000 distinct CDR3 sequences, with 4% observed a single time. Sequencing used PBMCs. The receptors originated from a human donor in good health (CMV status not recorded). Some clones in this sample may be carry-over from other donors' samples.

The sample holds many counts of this clonotype. This chain joins TRBV12-3 or TRBV12-4 and TRBJ1-1; TRBD1 matches at 10 bases. The V segment lost 3 bases and the J segment 11 bases; nucleotides outside the gene matches: 9. The CDR3 runs 14 residues. The CDR3 loop reads CASSFGTGEVPAFF. The CDR3 coding sequence is TGTGCCAGCAGTTTCGGGACAGGGGAAGTTCCGGCTTTCTTT.

This clonotype occurred many times. J is TRBJ2-5 and V is TRBV29-1; D possibly corresponds to TRBD1 (5 bases). Trimming cost V 6 bases and J 5 bases, with 13 bases left between them. This CDR3 spans 12 amino acids. Per germline, CDR1 SQVTM and CDR2 ANQGSEA. The CDR3 DNA reads TGCAGCGTCGCCCAGGGAAGGGAGACCCAGTACTTC. It is translated as CSVAQGRETQYF. Based on the CDR3 plus reference TRBV29-1 and TRBJ2-5, the full variable domain is SAVISQKPSRDICQRGTSLTIQCQVDSQVTMMFWYRQQPGQSLTLIATANQGSEATYESGFVIDKFPISRPNLTFSTLTVSNMSPEDSSIYLCSVAQGRETQYFGPGTRLLVL.

There are many counts of this clonotype. V usage is TRBV11-2 and J usage is TRBJ2-1; D gene ambiguous. Germline loops: CDR1 SGHAT, CDR2 FQNNGV. The V end was cut by 5 bases, the J end by 4 bases, with 18 bases between. This CDR3 spans 16 amino acids. The CDR3 DNA sequence: TGTGCCAGCAGCCGCTTGGGAATAGAAAATTACAATGAGCAGTTCTTC. Protein sequence: CASSRLGIENYNEQFF.

The sample holds many counts of this clonotype. This chain joins TRBV5-6 and TRBJ2-3; 8 bases are a match to TRBD1. Germline V gene lookup returns CDR1 SGHDT and CDR2 YYEEEE. With V trimmed by 8 bases and J by 2 bases, 10 bases remained unmatched. This CDR3 region has 15 residues. The CDR3 here is CASRAGQGFTDTQYF. In DNA form, the CDR3 reads TGTGCCAGTCGCGCCGGACAGGGTTTCACAGATACGCAGTATTTT.

This clonotype was picked up many times. The rearrangement joins TRBV7-2 to TRBJ2-3; a possible D gene is TRBD1 (5 bases). Trimming shortened V by 1 base and J by 1 base, and 12 bases separated the two germline ends. CDR1 SGHTA and CDR2 FQGNSA come from the germline V gene. There are 16 residues in the CDR3. CDR3 sequence (DNA): TGTGCCAGCAGCTTAGGGTGGGGCGAGCGCACAGATACGCAGTATTTT. Its protein is CASSLGWGERTDTQYF.

This clonotype was counted many times. This chain links TRBV7-2 with TRBJ2-4, with D maybe TRBD2 (6 bases). CDR1 and CDR2 from the germline V gene are SGHTA and FQGNSA. V was clipped by 5 bases and J by 0 bases, with 14 bases between them. The CDR3 runs to 16 residues. The CDR3 here is CASSLESGLAKNIQYF. The CDR3 DNA sequence: TGTGCCAGCAGCCTAGAAAGCGGGCTAGCCAAAAACATTCAGTACTTC.

This clonotype was detected ten times or more. In DNA, the CDR3 is TGTGCCAGCAGTTTTTTTTTAGTCGGCGGCACAGATACGCAGTATTTT. Its translation is CASSFFLVGGTDTQYF. The chain employs TRBV12-3 or TRBV12-4 and TRBJ2-3; D gene ambiguous. The V and J ends lost 3 bases and 1 base respectively, with 14 bases between them. The length of the CDR3 is 16 residues.

The genes are TRBV12-3 or TRBV12-4 and TRBJ1-5, with D possibly TRBD1 on 5 matching bases. The V end was cut by 3 bases, the J end by 3 bases, with 12 bases between. This CDR3 spans 15 amino acids. CDR3 amino acids: CASSFSQVNNQPQHF. CDR3 nucleotides: TGTGCCAGCAGTTTCTCACAGGTGAACAATCAGCCCCAGCATTTT.

In its sample, this clonotype was seen many times. The rearrangement uses TRBV10-3 and TRBJ2-7, with 10 bases identical to TRBD1. This CDR3 is 15 amino acids long. The trim removed 4 bases at V and 7 bases at J, leaving 10 bases unmatched. Germline CDR1 ENHRY, CDR2 SYGVKD. The CDR3 DNA sequence: TGTGCCATCAGTGTCTCTGGGACAGGGGCAGAAGAGCAGTACTTC. Protein sequence: CAISVSGTGAEEQYF.

This clonotype was observed at least ten times. The chain has TRBV7-3 and TRBJ2-3; TRBD2 matches at 10 bases. Germline V gene sequence: CDR1 SGHTA, CDR2 FQGTGA. The CDR3 totals 16 residues. V was clipped by 5 bases and J by 7 bases; unmatched bases: 12. CDR3 sequence (DNA): TGTGCCAGCAGCACCGAGGGAGCGGGGGGGCCCTATACGCAGTATTTT. This sequence encodes CASSTEGAGGPYTQYF.

In its sample, this clonotype was seen a few times. V gene TRBV7-2 combines with J gene TRBJ1-3, with no clear D. The CDR3 is 13 residues long. With 3 bases removed from V and 2 bases from J, the gap between germline ends came to 5 bases. Germline CDR1 SGHTA, CDR2 FQGNSA. The CDR3 reads CASSLDPGNTIYF. CDR3 in DNA: TGTGCCAGCAGCTTGGACCCTGGAAACACCATATATTTT.

At least ten counts were recorded for this clonotype. The J gene is TRBJ2-1, the V gene TRBV7-2, with unresolved D. Germline V gives CDR1 SGHTA, CDR2 FQGNSA. Trimming cost V 5 bases and J 10 bases, with 15 bases left between them. This CDR3 is 13 amino acids long. CDR3 loop: CASSAAGRVEQFF. The CDR3 nucleotides read TGTGCCAGCAGCGCCGCCGGACGGGTGGAGCAGTTCTTC.

Relative to its sample, this clonotype is medium-sized. V usage is TRBV7-6 and J usage is TRBJ1-6; 7 bases fit TRBD1. Germline V CDR1 and CDR2: SGHVS, FNYEAQ. The CDR3 extends over 14 amino acids. Trimming cost V 5 bases and J 7 bases; bases outside gene matches: 5. CDR3 in DNA: TGTGCCAGCAGCCCGGGACAGAGGAATTCACCCCTCCACTTT. Its protein product is CASSPGQRNSPLHF.

The sample holds many counts of this clonotype. The chain joins TRBV6-2 or TRBV6-3 to TRBJ2-3; D uncertain. The CDR3 contains 14 residues. The V gene lost 6 bases and the J gene lost 5 bases, with 15 bases spanning the gap. Germline V gene data show CDR1 as MNHEY and CDR2 as SVGEGT. CDR3 nucleotides: TGTGCCAGCAGCCCTTTCCCCTTTAAAGATACGCAGTATTTT. As protein: CASSPFPFKDTQYF.

Ten or more counts support this clonotype. The J gene is TRBJ1-1, the V gene TRBV2; D may be TRBD1 (6 bases). Germline V gene sequence: CDR1 SNHLY, CDR2 FYNNEI. The ends were cut back, 3 bases at V and 4 bases at J, with 9 bases in the middle. This CDR3 contains 13 residues. CDR3 sequence: CASSDRGITEAFF. Written as DNA, the CDR3 is TGTGCCAGCAGTGACAGGGGCATCACTGAAGCTTTCTTT.

This clonotype was seen many times. This chain connects TRBV6-5 to TRBJ2-4, with 13 bases matching TRBD2. Germline V gene data show CDR1 as MNHEY and CDR2 as SVGAGI. V lost 4 bases to trimming and J lost 2 bases; unmatched junction nucleotides: 5. The CDR3 is made up of 17 amino acids. The CDR3 nucleotides are TGTGCCAGCAGTTCCCCGACTAGCGGGGGGCCCAAAAACATTCAGTACTTC. Amino acid sequence: CASSSPTSGGPKNIQYF.

This clonotype was counted many times. The chain combines TRBV7-6 with TRBJ2-7; D is unresolved. The germline V gene has CDR1 SGHVS and CDR2 FNYEAQ. V gave up 1 base and J gave up 0 bases, with 7 bases separating them. The CDR3 totals 14 residues. Here the CDR3 DNA reads TGTGCCAGCAGCTTAGGTCCAGGCTCCTACGAGCAGTACTTC. Encoded protein: CASSLGPGSYEQYF.

This clonotype was observed at least ten times. The chain joins TRBV7-8 to TRBJ2-3; 8 bases fit TRBD1. This CDR3 spans 17 amino acids. Germline CDR1 and CDR2: SGHVS and FQNEAQ. V trimming: 0 bases; J trimming: 3 bases; junction bases outside the gene matches: 8. The chain's CDR3 is CASSLASQGEWTDTQYF. As DNA, the CDR3 is TGTGCCAGCAGCTTAGCTTCACAGGGGGAGTGGACAGATACGCAGTATTTT. The whole variable domain, remainder taken from reference TRBV7-8 and TRBJ2-3, is GAGVSQSPRYKVAKRGQDVALRCDPISGHVSLFWYQQALGQGPEFLTYFQNEAQLDKSGLPSDRFFAERPEGSVSTLKIQRTQQEDSAVYLCASSLASQGEWTDTQYFGPGTRLTVL.